The table lists the clone carrying this TCR beta chain with many counts. In TCRdb, the RACE reads were re-called with MiXCR into one record per CDR3 protein. The data contain roughly 89,000 distinct CDR3 sequences, about a tenth of them singletons. The sample belongs to a study of human T cells and chemical hapten exposure. Study as a whole: While the approximately 23-week study was under way, patients received diphenylcyclopropenone on the scalp every week.

Trimming removed 7 bases at V and 7 bases at J, with 10 bases between. Looked up from germline, CDR1 is MNHEY and CDR2 is SVGAGI. This CDR3 is 11 amino acids long. Time point given: patch test 3, about 24 weeks after DPC sensitization. Sample treatment: therapeutic diphenylcyclopropenone sensitization with weekly scalp DPC. The chain carries TRBV6-5 and TRBJ1-1; D call uncertain. The material was whole blood, obtained in connection with sensitization to the hapten diphenylcyclopropenone (DPC). This clonotype originated in a woman in her 30s with alopecia areata. Some clones in this sample may be carry-over from other donors' samples. The CDR3 here is CASKTGLEAFF. The DNA of the CDR3 is TGTGCCAGCAAAACCGGGCTTGAAGCTTTCTTT.